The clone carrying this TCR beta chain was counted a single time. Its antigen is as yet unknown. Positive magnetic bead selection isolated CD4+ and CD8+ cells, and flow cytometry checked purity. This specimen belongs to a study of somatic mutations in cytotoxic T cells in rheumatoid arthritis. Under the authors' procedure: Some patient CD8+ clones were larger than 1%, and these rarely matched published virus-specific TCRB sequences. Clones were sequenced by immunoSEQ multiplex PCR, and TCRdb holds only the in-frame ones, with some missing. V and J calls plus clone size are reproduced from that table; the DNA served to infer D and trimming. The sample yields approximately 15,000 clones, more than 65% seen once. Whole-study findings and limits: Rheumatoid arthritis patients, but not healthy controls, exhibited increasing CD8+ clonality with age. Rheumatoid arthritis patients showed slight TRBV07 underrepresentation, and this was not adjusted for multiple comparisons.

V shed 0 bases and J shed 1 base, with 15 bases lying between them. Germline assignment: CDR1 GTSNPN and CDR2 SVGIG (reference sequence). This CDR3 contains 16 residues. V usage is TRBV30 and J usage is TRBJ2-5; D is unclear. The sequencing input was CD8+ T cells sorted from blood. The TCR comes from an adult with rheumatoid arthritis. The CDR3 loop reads CAWSVLRADTQETQYF. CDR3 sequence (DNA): TGTGCCTGGAGTGTGTTACGTGCCGATACCCAAGAGACCCAGTACTTC.